This T cell receptor beta chain was captured in a study of blood T cell repertoires in COVID-19. The length of the CDR3 is 14 residues. V lost 4 bases and J 5 bases, leaving 12 bases between the germline ends. CDR1 MNHEY and CDR2 SVGEGT come from the germline V gene. Generated by immunoSEQ multiplex PCR, the TCRdb table keeps only in-frame clones and is missing some. The data hold some 150,000 clones, with around nine tenths observed a single time. This chain joins TRBV6-2 or TRBV6-3 and TRBJ1-5, with a tentative D call TRBD1 (5 bases). Sequences were obtained from peripheral blood. This TCR was recovered from a woman in her seventies with acute or convalescent COVID-19. The CDR3 sequence: CASSSQQAYQPQHF. CDR3 in DNA: TGTGCCAGCAGTTCCCAACAGGCCTATCAGCCCCAGCATTTT.